This T cell receptor (beta chain) comes out of a study of blood T cell repertoires in COVID-19. Study-wide background: T cells, B-cell-depleted T cells, or PBMCs supplied cDNA or gDNA.

Germline V gives CDR1 LNHNV, CDR2 YYDKDF (reference sequence). V lost 5 bases to trimming and J lost 6 bases, with 14 bases between them. The CDR3 has 14 amino acids. Participant age was about 18 to 100 years, and participants resided in approximately 25 US areas. Original data processing: Amplification of reference gene primers was used by the study to estimate nucleated cell counts. Profiling relied on immunoSEQ multiplex PCR, and the TCRdb table lists in-frame clones only, not all of them. V and J calls and clone size come straight from that table; D and trimming were deduced from the DNA. The sample yields hundreds of thousands of clones, about 86% seen once.

This chain links TRBV15 with TRBJ2-1; weak D call: TRBD1 (6 bases). This clonotype was sampled from a woman between 40 and 55 years old with acute COVID-19. Sequencing used PBMCs or T cells enriched from blood (not recorded which). The DNA of the CDR3 is TGTGCCACCAGCCGGGACATCTTCCCCAATGAGCAGTTCTTC. It specifies CATSRDIFPNEQFF.